This TCR beta chain was sequenced in a study of tumor-infiltrating lymphocytes in localized non-small cell lung cancer. Study as a whole: The cohort mixed smokers and never-smokers, several histologies, and some post-neoadjuvant-chemotherapy samples.

This table comes from immunoSEQ multiplex PCR, and its TCRdb copy is limited to in-frame clones, with some not included. The table lists about 6,700 clones, 76% of them singletons. The germline V gene has CDR1 SEHNR and CDR2 FQNEAQ (reference sequence). The V gene lost 7 bases and the J gene lost 5 bases, with 14 bases spanning the gap. This CDR3 comprises 13 residues. The gene calls are TRBV7-9 and TRBJ2-5; D unclear. This TCR was sampled from a human donor with non-small cell lung cancer. Sequencing input: uninvolved lung tissue not adjacent to the tumor. The CDR3 spells CASIPRYTETQYF. The CDR3 DNA follows: TGTGCCAGCATCCCACGCTACACGGAGACCCAGTACTTC.